The present T cell receptor beta chain was sequenced within a study of post-analysis software for immune sequencing data. Background on the study: Recorded subtypes: relapsing-remitting, secondary progressive, progressive-relapsing; some patients unannotated. Whole-study findings and limits: Strong co-clustering by F measure was seen for same-batch samples. Patients with multiple sclerosis recorded significantly lower normalized Chao1 diversity than controls, the study found. Patients showed TRBV5-6, TRBV5-1 and TRBV20-1 among a handful of TRBV segments more frequent than in controls.

About this clonotype: Its specificity is not known.

TCR beta cDNA libraries included unique molecular identifiers. TCRdb called the PCR reads again in MiXCR, with one record for every CDR3 protein. The table shows around 700,000 distinct CDR3 sequences, with about 60% occurring only once. The CDR3 has 13 residues. Trimming took off 3 bases at V and 2 bases at J, with 10 bases between the two ends. Germline CDR1 and CDR2: SQVTM and ANQGSEA. The origin of this receptor is a girl aged 2 to 10 with multiple sclerosis. The sample taken for sequencing was blood. This chain joins TRBV29-1 and TRBJ1-2; D call uncertain. CDR3 amino acids: CSVDVGKNYGYTF. The CDR3 nucleotides are TGCAGCGTTGATGTCGGGAAAAACTATGGCTACACCTTC.